This T cell receptor (beta chain) stems from a study of T cells in Graves' hyperthyroidism and ophthalmopathy (dated by TCRdb to the late 2010s). Context from the whole study: Peripheral blood was sampled at the time of initial diagnosis, prior to any treatment. A discovery cohort of about a hundred patients, roughly 45 with Graves' ophthalmopathy and 55 to 65 with stable Graves' hyperthyroidism, was used to find distinguishing TCR V-J signatures. Whether ophthalmopathy could be predicted prospectively was tested in an independent validation cohort made up of under 20 hyperthyroidism patients plus 17 patients who later progressed to ophthalmopathy. For training and testing, the 80 to 100 patients in the discovery cohort were randomly divided in a 7:3 ratio. The study also compared thyroid tissue and blood T-cell repertoires from several Graves' hyperthyroidism patients. After blood sampling, hyperthyroidism patients were treated with methimazole at a starting dose of 30 mg daily, and ophthalmopathy patients were treated with high-dose intravenous methylprednisolone. According to the paper, TCR Vbeta CDR3 sequencing was carried out on 135 peripheral blood samples, which came from 40 to 45 ophthalmopathy, 75 or so hyperthyroidism and roughly 17 progressor patients.

Hyperthyroidism patients were newly diagnosed, with disease duration under 2 months, and aged 18 to 65 years. Exclusion was applied to patients with uncontrolled infections, other autoimmune diseases, pregnancy or lactation. Diagnoses were established on the basis of clinical symptoms, serum thyroxine and TRAb, thyroid ultrasound, and orbital computed tomography. Blood from progressor patients was collected at the time of first diagnosis with hyperthyroidism, before any ophthalmopathy symptoms had appeared. PBMCs were separated from roughly 9.6 ml of fresh peripheral blood using Ficoll-Paque density gradient centrifugation. Patients classed as progressors first received a Graves' hyperthyroidism diagnosis and then went on to develop ophthalmopathy during follow-up. Total RNA was extracted using Trizol reagent, and RNA quality was assessed on an Agilent 2100 Bioanalyzer. This clonotype was observed a few times. The antigen it binds to is not known. No base qualities exist here, and no much larger clone lies one base off it.

The CDR3 numbers 16 residues from cysteine through phenylalanine. The only DNA kept is the CDR3, 48 bases in frame from the first base. CDR1 and CDR2, per the germline V gene, are SGHVS and FNYEAQ. The trim is 5 bases for V and 1 base for J, with a gap of 17 bases between the germline ends. On the study overall, not on this receptor specifically: In validation, progression to ophthalmopathy was predicted by the model with 70.59% sensitivity and about 72% specificity, a median of roughly 6.4 months before onset. Ophthalmopathy was separated from stable hyperthyroidism by a 13 V-J signature model, with over 85% sensitivity and about 84% specificity obtained in cross-validation and 80%/75% obtained in testing. Sample size was not statistically predetermined, and investigators were not blinded to group allocation. Most expanded thyroid clonotypes (frequency above 0.001) were also detected in blood, a finding suggesting that blood repertoires may reflect thyroid immune responses.

The TCR beta CDR3 regions were amplified from the RNA transcripts. For the first round of RT-PCR on the TCR CDR3, the HTBI primer set was used together with the Qiagen OneStep RT-PCR kit. Libraries were constructed in a second round of multiplex PCR, after which size selection and purification were performed. The libraries were sequenced on an Illumina HiSeq2000 using paired-end 100 bp reads. The source study handled its data this way. SOAPnuke was used to process the raw data, with reads discarded if the reads contained adapters or uncalled bases, had a mean Phred below 15, or lacked an exact constant-primer or identifier match. High-quality paired reads were merged with COPE v1.2.5, and unique nucleotide sequences were defined as clonotypes. Clonotypes were aligned to IMGT TRBV, TRBD and TRBJ reference segments using MiTCR v1.1. Analysis was restricted to V-J combinations with a frequency above 0.0001, which covered 99.2% of repertoires. The TCS score was defined as the ratio of F50 (clonal expansion) to E x V (chaos), calculated using BLOSUM62-based TCRdist between CDR3 peptides within each V-J. Welch's t-statistics and random forest reduced 500 to 550 V-J features to about 13, which were used in a naive Bayes classifier (R e1071). TCRdb took the public reads, trimmed them with fastp at Q25, ran MiXCR for clone calling and kept in-frame beta chains. Every CDR3 protein is listed once, alongside the most common genes and DNA of its rows. TCRdb's processing, not the authors' own work, is the source of the V and J calls. The sample table contains around 400,000 distinct CDR3 sequences; only one count was recorded for approximately 14% of them. The ten largest clones add up to roughly 25% of the sample.

In this chain, TRBV7-6 is recombined with TRBJ1-1, and TRBD1 may be the D gene, going by 5 matching bases. The receptor was derived from a woman between 18 and 29 years old with Graves' hyperthyroidism that later progressed to Graves' ophthalmopathy. Sequences were obtained from blood. The nucleotide sequence is TGTGCCAGCAGCCCTGGTACCGACAGCAGGAACACTGAAGCTTTCTTT. Translated, this is CASSPGTDSRNTEAFF.